This T cell receptor beta chain was captured in a study of shared clonotypes between healthy human individuals. Overall study findings and caveats: As a rule, naive subsets had a larger estimated richness than memory subsets. Only a few donors were included, so the genetic and exposure-history diversity represented was limited.

Trimming stripped 8 bases from V and 2 bases from J, with 13 bases between. Germline lookup yields CDR1 MNHEY and CDR2 SVGAGI. The CDR3 contains 13 residues. Splitting of CD4+ cells produced CD45RA+ naive and CD45RA-negative memory subsets. An approximately 200 ng quantity of DNA, 29,000 or so T cell genomes, went into the sorted-subset replicate PCRs. The assay was immunoSEQ multiplex PCR, and TCRdb's table has in-frame clones only and misses some. Of about 2.4 million clones in the sample, around 90% are singletons; the top ten hold 0.14%. Comment on this clone: Its antigen is unidentified.

Sequencing was carried out using naive CD4+ T cells sorted from blood. Subset noted: CD45RA+ positively selected. The rearrangement uses TRBV6-5 and TRBJ2-7, with D perhaps TRBD2 (6 bases). The clonotype comes from a man aged 18 to 35 in good health. The chain's CDR3 is CASGVEGPYEQYF. CDR3 bases: TGTGCCAGCGGGGTGGAGGGACCCTACGAGCAGTACTTC.